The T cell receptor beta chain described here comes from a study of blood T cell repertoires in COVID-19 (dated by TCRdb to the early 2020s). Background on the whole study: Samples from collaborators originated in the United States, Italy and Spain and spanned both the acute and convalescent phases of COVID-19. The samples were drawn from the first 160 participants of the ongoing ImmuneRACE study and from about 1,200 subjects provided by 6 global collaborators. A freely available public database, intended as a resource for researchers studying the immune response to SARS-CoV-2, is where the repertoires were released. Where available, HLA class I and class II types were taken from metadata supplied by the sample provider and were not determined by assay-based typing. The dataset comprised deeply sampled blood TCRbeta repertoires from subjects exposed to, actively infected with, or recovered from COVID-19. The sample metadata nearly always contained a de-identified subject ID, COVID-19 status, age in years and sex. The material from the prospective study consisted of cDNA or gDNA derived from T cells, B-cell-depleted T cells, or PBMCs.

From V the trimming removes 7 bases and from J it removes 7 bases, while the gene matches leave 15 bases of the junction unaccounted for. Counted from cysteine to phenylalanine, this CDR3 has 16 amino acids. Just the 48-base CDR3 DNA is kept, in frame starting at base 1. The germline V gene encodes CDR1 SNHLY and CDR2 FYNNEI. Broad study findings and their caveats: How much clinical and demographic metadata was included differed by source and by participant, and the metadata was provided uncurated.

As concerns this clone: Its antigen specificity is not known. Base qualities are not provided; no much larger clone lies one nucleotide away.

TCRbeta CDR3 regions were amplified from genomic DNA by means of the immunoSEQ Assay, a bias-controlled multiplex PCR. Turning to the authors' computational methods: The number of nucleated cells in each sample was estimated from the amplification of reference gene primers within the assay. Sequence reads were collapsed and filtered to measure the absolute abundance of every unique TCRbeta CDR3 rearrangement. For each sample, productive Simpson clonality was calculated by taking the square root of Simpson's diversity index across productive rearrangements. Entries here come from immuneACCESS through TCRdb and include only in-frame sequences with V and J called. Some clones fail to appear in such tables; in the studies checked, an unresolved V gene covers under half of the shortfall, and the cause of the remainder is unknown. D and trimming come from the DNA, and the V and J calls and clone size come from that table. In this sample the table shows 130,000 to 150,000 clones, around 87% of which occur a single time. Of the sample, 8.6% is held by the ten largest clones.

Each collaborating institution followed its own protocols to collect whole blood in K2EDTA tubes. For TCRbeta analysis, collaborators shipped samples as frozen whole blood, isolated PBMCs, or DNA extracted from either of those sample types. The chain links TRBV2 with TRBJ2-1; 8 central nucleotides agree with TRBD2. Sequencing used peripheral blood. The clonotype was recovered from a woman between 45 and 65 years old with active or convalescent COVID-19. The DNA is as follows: TGTGCCAGCATCCCAGAGCGACTAGCGAAGGGGAATGAGCAGTTCTTC. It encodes CASIPERLAKGNEQFF.